This is a list of T cell receptor beta chains from one sample in a study of blood T cell repertoires in COVID-19. Using immunoSEQ multiplex PCR, the repertoire was profiled, and TCRdb retains in-frame clones only, with some absent. The sample shows approximately 260,000 clones, around 80% of them seen only once. The sequencing sample was made of PBMCs or T cells enriched from blood (not recorded which). All receptors come from a young man with acute COVID-19. CDR3s include the opening cysteine and the closing phenylalanine or tryptophan. The D gene is left open where the match is weak. Part of the rows lack a size; the others show once, few, many or a class for expanded clones.

d_call j_call v_call clone_size cdr3_length cdr3_nt cdr3_aa
- TRBJ1-1 TRBV12-3/TRBV12-4 - 13 TGTGCCAGCAGTACCACAGGGCGGACTGAAGCTTTCTTT CASSTTGRTEAFF
- TRBJ1-1 TRBV7-8 - 14 TGTGCCAGCAGCTTACTGAGCCGGGACACTGAAGCTTTCTTT CASSLLSRDTEAFF
TRBD1 TRBJ2-5 TRBV4-3 few 13 TGCGCCAGCAGCCACAGACAGGGAGAGACCCAGTACTTC CASSHRQGETQYF
TRBD1 TRBJ1-5 TRBV6-5 - 13 TGTGCCAGCAGTTACTCCGACAGGGTGTCCCAGCATTTT CASSYSDRVSQHF
TRBD1 TRBJ1-2 TRBV7-9 - 17 TGTGCCAGCAGCATCCTGTTCGGGTCCGGGACAGACTATGGCTACACCTTC CASSILFGSGTDYGYTF
- TRBJ1-1 TRBV9 - 14 TGTGCCAGCAGCGTCGAGGTCGTGAACACTGAAGCTTTCTTT CASSVEVVNTEAFF
TRBD1 TRBJ1-6 TRBV20-1 - 13 TGCAGTGCTAGTCGACAGGGTAATTCACCCCTCCACTTT CSASRQGNSPLHF
TRBD1 TRBJ1-2 TRBV28 few 13 TGTGCCATTTTGACAGGGGGCGGGTATGGCTACACCTTC CAILTGGGYGYTF
- TRBJ1-1 TRBV7-2 - 13 TGTGCCAGCAGCTTACTTGGAGGGAATCCATGGGACTTT CASSLLGGNPWDF
TRBD1 TRBJ2-1 TRBV12-5 few 14 TGTGCTAGTGGTTTAACAGGGGGCTGGTATGAGCAGTTCTTC CASGLTGGWYEQFF
TRBD1 TRBJ1-1 TRBV28 - 15 TGTGCCAGCAGACCCGCGACAGGGCTGAACACTGAAGCTTTCTTT CASRPATGLNTEAFF
- TRBJ1-1 TRBV5-5 - 15 TGTGCCAGCAGCCCCCGTATCTGGGAGAGCACTGAAGCTTTCTTT CASSPRIWESTEAFF
- TRBJ2-3 TRBV13 - 16 TGTGCCAGCAGCTTAGAAGCGTTTGTCGGCACAGATACGCAGTATTTT CASSLEAFVGTDTQYF
- TRBJ2-1 TRBV25-1 - 15 TGTGCCAGCAGTTCGGACACCCACCACTACAATGAGCAGTTCTTC CASSSDTHHYNEQFF
- TRBJ1-5 TRBV3-1/TRBV3-2 - 14 TGTGCCAGCAGCCAGGACCCGAGCGGTCAGCCCCAGCATTTT CASSQDPSGQPQHF
TRBD1 TRBJ1-6 TRBV7-9 - 14 TGTGCCAGCAGCCGGACAGGGCGGGATTCACCCCTCCACTTT CASSRTGRDSPLHF